This T cell receptor beta chain appears in the sequencing data of a study of Tregs in tolerant kidney transplant recipients (dated by TCRdb to between 2018 and 2020). Concerning the study at large: Before combined kidney and bone marrow transplantation, this study identified donor-specific regulatory T cells using TCRbeta sequencing and then followed those same cells after transplant. In a few healthy controls, several methods of expanding Tregs specific for an allogeneic donor were compared by TCRbeta repertoire sequencing.

With respect to this clone: Its antigen specificity is not known. The record has no base qualities; no much larger clone is one base away.

For TCRbeta CDR3 sequencing, genomic DNA was extracted from sorted cells using the QIAGEN DNeasy Blood and Tissue Kit. High-throughput TCRbeta CDR3 sequencing was carried out commercially through immunoSEQ, with PCR amplification with bias correction and internal controls included. As for the authors' bioinformatics: Unique productive TCRbeta sequences were defined by CDR3 nucleotide sequence when primers matched and otherwise by CDR3 amino acid sequence together with Vbeta and Jbeta genes. As a correction for sorting error, sequences shared between sorted populations at a frequency ratio of 2:1 or less were discarded, and the remaining shared sequences were assigned to the higher population. A sequence counted as donor-reactive if, in CFSE-low cells, the sequence had a frequency of at least 0.01% and was expanded at least 5-fold compared with unstimulated cells. Jensen-Shannon divergence calculated on the top 100 TCRbeta sequences ranked by frequency was used to measure repertoire divergence. For samples with multiple sequencing runs, sorting error was corrected separately for each run before the runs were pooled. Sourced from immuneACCESS, this table was stored by TCRdb with only in-frame sequences that have V and J called. A share of the clones is absent; for the studies checked, an unresolved V gene accounts for under half, and the remainder has no known explanation. V and J calls and clone size come straight from that table; D and trimming were deduced from the DNA. The sample records 75,000 to 95,000 clones, approximately 92% of which are singletons. The ten largest make up 4.7% of the sample.

What the authors observed across the whole study: The study was limited by small patient numbers, and the findings need validation in larger populations and under other immunosuppression protocols. Biological reproducibility was not directly addressed, though technical replication error appeared minimal. Expanding Tregs with activated donor B cells appeared to identify the most biologically relevant and donor-specific TCRbeta repertoire.

The germline V gene yields SGHDT for CDR1 and YYEEEE for CDR2. The CDR3, cysteine through phenylalanine, is 16 amino acids long. This entry keeps only the CDR3 DNA: 48 bases, framed from base 1. Trimming costs V 4 bases and J 0 bases, and their ends lie 16 bases apart. Unstimulated Tregs (CD4+CD25+CD127-), CD4+ non-Tregs (CD4+CD25-), CD4 and CD8 cells were FACS-sorted from thawed PBMCs. Healthy control blood came either as purchased buffy coats or from healthy volunteers. Healthy control blood was separated into PBMCs by Ficoll density gradient and cryopreserved, and patient PBMCs were collected both before and after transplant.

What was sequenced was CD8+ T cells from blood. The chain is made from TRBV5-6 and TRBJ1-2, and the D gene may be TRBD1, 5 bases matching. The receptor's source is a human donor in good health. The bases are TGTGCCAGCAGCCCCGGGGGAGCATCCTCTAACTATGGCTACACCTTC. Its translation is CASSPGGASSNYGYTF.